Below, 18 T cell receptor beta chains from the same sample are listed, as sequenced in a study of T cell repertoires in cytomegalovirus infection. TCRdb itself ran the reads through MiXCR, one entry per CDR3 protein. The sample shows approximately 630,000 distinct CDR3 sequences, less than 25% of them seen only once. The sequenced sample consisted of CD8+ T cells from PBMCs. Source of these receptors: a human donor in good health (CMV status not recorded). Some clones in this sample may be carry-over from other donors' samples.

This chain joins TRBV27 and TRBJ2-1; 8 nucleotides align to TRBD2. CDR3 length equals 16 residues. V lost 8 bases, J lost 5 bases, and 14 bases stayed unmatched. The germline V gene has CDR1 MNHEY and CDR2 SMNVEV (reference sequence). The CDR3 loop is CASAQGGGPRNNEQFF. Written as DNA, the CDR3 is TGTGCCAGCGCCCAGGGCGGGGGGCCTCGGAACAATGAGCAGTTCTTC.

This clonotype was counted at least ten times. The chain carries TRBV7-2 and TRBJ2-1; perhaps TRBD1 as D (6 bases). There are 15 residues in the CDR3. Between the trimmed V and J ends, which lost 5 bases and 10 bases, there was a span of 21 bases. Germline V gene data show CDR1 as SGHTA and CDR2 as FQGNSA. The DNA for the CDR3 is TGTGCCAGCAGCGGCGCTCAGGGGCGAGAAGAAGAGCAGTTCTTC. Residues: CASSGAQGREEEQFF.

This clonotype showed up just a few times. In DNA, the CDR3 is TGTGCCAGCAGTTTCTATAGGGGGAACACCGGGGAGCTGTTTTTT. Protein: CASSFYRGNTGELFF. The chain is built from TRBV28 and TRBJ2-2, with D perhaps TRBD1 (5 bases). CDR3 length: 15 amino acids. V was shortened by 3 bases and J by 1 base, with 9 bases between the two germline ends. Germline V gene data show CDR1 as MDHEN and CDR2 as SYDVKM.

CDR3 sequence reads: CASSSDPGRRQFF. For the CDR3, the DNA is TGTGCCAGCAGCTCCGACCCCGGGAGAAGACAGTTCTTC. This chain links TRBV27 with TRBJ2-1, with D possibly TRBD2 on 6 matching bases. With 6 bases removed from V and 13 bases from J, the gap between germline ends came to 19 bases. Germline values: CDR1 MNHEY, CDR2 SMNVEV (reference sequence). The CDR3 consists of 13 residues.

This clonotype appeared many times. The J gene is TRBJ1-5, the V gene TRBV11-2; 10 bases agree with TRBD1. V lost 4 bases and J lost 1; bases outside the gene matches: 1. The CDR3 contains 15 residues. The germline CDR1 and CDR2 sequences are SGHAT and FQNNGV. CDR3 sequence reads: CASSSGQGSNQPQHF. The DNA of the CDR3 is TGTGCCAGCAGCTCGGGACAGGGGAGCAATCAGCCCCAGCATTTT.

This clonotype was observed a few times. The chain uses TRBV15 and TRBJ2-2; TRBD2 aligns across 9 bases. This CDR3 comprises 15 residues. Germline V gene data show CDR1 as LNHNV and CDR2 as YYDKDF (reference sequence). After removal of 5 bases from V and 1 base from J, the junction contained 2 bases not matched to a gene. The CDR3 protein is CATSVSGGNTGELFF. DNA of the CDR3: TGTGCCACCAGCGTTAGCGGGGGGAACACCGGGGAGCTGTTTTTT.

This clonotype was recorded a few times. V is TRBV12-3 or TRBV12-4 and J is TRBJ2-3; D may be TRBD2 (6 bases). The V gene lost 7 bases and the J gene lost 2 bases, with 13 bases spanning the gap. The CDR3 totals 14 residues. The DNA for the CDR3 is TGTGCCAGCACGAAGGAGGGAAACACAGATACGCAGTATTTT. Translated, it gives CASTKEGNTDTQYF.

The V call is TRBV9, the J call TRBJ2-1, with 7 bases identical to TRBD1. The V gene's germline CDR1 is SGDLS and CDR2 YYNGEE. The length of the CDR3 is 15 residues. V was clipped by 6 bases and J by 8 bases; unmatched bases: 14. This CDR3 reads CASNHRKDRADEQFF. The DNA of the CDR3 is TGTGCCAGCAACCATCGGAAAGACAGGGCCGATGAGCAGTTCTTC.

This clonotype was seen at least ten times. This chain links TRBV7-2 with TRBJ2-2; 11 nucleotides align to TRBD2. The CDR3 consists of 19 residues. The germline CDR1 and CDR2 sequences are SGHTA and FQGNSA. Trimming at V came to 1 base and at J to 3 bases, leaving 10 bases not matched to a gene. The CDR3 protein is CASSLGYSGGAIYTGELFF. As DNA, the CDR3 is TGTGCCAGCAGCTTAGGTTATAGCGGGGGGGCCATCTACACCGGGGAGCTGTTTTTT.

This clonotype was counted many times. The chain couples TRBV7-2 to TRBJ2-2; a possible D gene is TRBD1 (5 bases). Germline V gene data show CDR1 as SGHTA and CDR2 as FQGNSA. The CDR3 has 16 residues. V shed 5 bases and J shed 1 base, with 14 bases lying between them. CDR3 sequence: CASSPTVPWNTGELFF. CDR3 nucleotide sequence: TGTGCCAGCAGCCCGACAGTTCCCTGGAACACCGGGGAGCTGTTTTTT.

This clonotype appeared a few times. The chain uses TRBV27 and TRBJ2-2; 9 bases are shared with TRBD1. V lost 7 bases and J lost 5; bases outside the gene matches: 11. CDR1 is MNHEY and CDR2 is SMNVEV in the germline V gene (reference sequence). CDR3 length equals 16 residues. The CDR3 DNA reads TGTGCCAGCAAACTCACAGGGGGCGATTGGACCGGGGAGCTGTTTTTT. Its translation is CASKLTGGDWTGELFF.

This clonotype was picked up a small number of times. The CDR3 protein is CASRGPGASYNEQFF. The CDR3 DNA sequence: TGTGCCAGCAGAGGTCCGGGGGCGTCCTACAATGAGCAGTTCTTC. This chain links TRBV25-1 with TRBJ2-1; the D gene could be TRBD1 or TRBD2 (6 bases each). Germline assignment: CDR1 MGHDK and CDR2 SYGVNS. Trimming took 6 bases from V and 1 from J, leaving 13 bases between them. This CDR3 spans 15 amino acids. The full variable domain, with the rest looked up from reference TRBV25-1 and TRBJ2-1, is EADIYQTPRYLVIGTGKKITLECSQTMGHDKMYWYQQDPGMELHLIHYSYGVNSTEKGDLSSESTVSRIRTEHFPLTLESARPSHTSQYLCASRGPGASYNEQFFGPGTRLTVL.

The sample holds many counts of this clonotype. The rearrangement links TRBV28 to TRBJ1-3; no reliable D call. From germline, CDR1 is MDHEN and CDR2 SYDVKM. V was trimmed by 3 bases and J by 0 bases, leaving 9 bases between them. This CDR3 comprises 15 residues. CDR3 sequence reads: CASSFQGYSGNTIYF. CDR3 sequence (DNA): TGTGCCAGCAGTTTTCAAGGGTACTCTGGAAACACCATATATTTT.

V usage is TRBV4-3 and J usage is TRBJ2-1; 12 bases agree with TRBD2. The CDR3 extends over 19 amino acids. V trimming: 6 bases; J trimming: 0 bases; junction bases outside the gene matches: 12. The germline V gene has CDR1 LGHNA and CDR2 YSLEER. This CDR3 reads CASSQRLAGAPDSYNEQFF. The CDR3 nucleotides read TGCGCCAGCAGTCAAAGACTAGCGGGGGCCCCCGACTCCTACAATGAGCAGTTCTTC.

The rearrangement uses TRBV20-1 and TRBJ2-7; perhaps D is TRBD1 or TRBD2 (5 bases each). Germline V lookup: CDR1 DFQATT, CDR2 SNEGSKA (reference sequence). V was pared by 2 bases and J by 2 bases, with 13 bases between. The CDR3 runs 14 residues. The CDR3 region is CSARPGTYTYEQYF. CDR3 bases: TGCAGTGCTAGACCTGGGACCTACACCTACGAGCAGTACTTC.

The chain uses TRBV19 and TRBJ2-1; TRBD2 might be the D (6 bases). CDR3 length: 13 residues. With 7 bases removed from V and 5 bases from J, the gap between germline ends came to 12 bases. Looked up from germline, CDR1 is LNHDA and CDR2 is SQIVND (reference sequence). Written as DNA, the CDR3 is TGTGCCAGTAATCGGGACTGGGACAATGAGCAGTTCTTC. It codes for CASNRDWDNEQFF.

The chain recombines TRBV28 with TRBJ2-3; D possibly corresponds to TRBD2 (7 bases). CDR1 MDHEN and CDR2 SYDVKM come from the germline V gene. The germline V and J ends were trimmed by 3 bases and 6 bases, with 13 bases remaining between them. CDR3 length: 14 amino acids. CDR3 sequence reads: CASSFPGGEDTQYF. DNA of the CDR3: TGTGCCAGCAGTTTCCCGGGGGGCGAGGATACGCAGTATTTT.

This CDR3 reads CSVDGGRAYNEQFF. The CDR3 DNA is TGCAGCGTTGACGGGGGCCGAGCCTACAATGAGCAGTTCTTC. The chain links TRBV29-1 to TRBJ2-1; D may be TRBD1 or TRBD2 (6 bases each). V lost 3 bases, J lost 2 bases, and 11 bases lay in between. This CDR3 is 14 amino acids long. The germline V gene has CDR1 SQVTM and CDR2 ANQGSEA.